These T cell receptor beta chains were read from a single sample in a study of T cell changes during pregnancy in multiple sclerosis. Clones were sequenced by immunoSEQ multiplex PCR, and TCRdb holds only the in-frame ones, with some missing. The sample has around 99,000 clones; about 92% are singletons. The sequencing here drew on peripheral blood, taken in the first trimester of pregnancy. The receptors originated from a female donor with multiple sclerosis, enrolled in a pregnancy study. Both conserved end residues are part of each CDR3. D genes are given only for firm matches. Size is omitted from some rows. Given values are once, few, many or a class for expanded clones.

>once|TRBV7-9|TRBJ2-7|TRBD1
CASSLYGQGVGSYEQYF
TGTGCCAGCAGCTTATACGGACAGGGGGTTGGGTCCTACGAGCAGTACTTC
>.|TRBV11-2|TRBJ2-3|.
CASSLDGRETDTQYF
TGTGCCAGCAGCTTAGACGGGAGAGAGACAGATACGCAGTATTTT
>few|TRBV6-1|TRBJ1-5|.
CASIARVGGNQPQHF
TGTGCCAGCATCGCAAGGGTTGGAGGAAATCAGCCCCAGCATTTT
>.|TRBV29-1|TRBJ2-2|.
CSVGDWATGELFF
TGCAGCGTTGGAGATTGGGCCACCGGGGAGCTGTTTTTT
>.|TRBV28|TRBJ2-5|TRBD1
CASSPPGQGAMVETQYF
TGTGCCAGCAGTCCCCCGGGACAGGGGGCGATGGTCGAGACCCAGTACTTC
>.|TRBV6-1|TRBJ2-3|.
CASSMGGGTDTQYF
TGTGCCAGCAGCATGGGGGGAGGCACAGATACGCAGTATTTT
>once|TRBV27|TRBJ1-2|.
CASSSYISGGKGNGYTF
TGTGCCAGCAGTTCCTACATTTCTGGGGGGAAGGGGAATGGCTACACCTTC
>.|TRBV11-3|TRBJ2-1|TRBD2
CASSSSGTSLYNEQFF
TGTGCCAGCAGCTCTAGCGGGACCTCTCTCTACAATGAGCAGTTCTTC
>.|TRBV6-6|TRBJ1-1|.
CASRTFRRNTEAFF
TGTGCCAGCAGGACATTTCGTAGGAACACTGAAGCTTTCTTT
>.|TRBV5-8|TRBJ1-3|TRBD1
CASSEGQVPTFSGNTIYF
TGTGCCAGCAGCGAGGGACAGGTCCCCACATTCTCTGGAAACACCATATATTTT
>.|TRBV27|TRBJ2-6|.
CASSFREWGSLTF
TGTGCCAGCAGTTTCCGCGAGTGGGGCAGCCTGACTTTC
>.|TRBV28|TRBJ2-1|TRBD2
CASSLRSSGRLYNEQFF
TGTGCCAGCAGTTTGAGGTCTAGCGGGAGGCTTTACAATGAGCAGTTCTTC
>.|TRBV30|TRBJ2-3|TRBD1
CAWSVRTGGTDTQYF
TGTGCCTGGAGTGTTAGGACAGGGGGCACAGATACGCAGTATTTT
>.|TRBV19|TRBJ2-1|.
CASRIGRGRGSSLYNEQFF
TGTGCCAGTAGGATTGGGCGAGGACGAGGGAGCTCTTTATACAATGAGCAGTTCTTC
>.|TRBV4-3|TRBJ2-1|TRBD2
CASSHDAGLAGRSSYNEQFF
TGCGCCAGCAGCCACGACGCGGGACTAGCGGGGAGGAGCTCCTACAATGAGCAGTTCTTC
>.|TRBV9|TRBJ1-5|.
CASSVGGSSGQPQHF
TGTGCCAGCAGCGTAGGGGGCAGTAGTGGTCAGCCCCAGCATTTT
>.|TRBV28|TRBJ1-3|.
CASSRTVGNTIYF
TGTGCCAGCAGCCGGACAGTCGGAAACACCATATATTTT
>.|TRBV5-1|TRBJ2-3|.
CASSLLATTTDTQYF
TGCGCCAGCAGCTTGCTAGCGACTACGACAGATACGCAGTATTTT
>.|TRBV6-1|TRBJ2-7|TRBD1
CASSAWDRATYEQYF
TGTGCCAGCAGTGCGTGGGACAGGGCGACCTACGAGCAGTACTTC
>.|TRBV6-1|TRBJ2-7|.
CASNPLNTVSYEQYF
TGTGCCAGCAACCCCCTCAACACAGTTAGCTACGAGCAGTACTTC
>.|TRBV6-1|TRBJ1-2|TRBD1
CASIRDRGFSYGYTF
TGTGCCAGCATCCGGGACAGGGGTTTTTCCTATGGCTACACCTTC
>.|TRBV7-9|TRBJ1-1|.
CASRPEVGEAFF
TGTGCCAGCAGGCCCGAAGTCGGTGAAGCTTTCTTT
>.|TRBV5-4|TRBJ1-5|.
CASSLYGGQPQHF
TGTGCCAGCAGCTTGTATGGAGGTCAGCCCCAGCATTTT
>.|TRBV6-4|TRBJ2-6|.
CASSDSSGSGANVLTF
TGTGCCAGCAGTGACTCGTCGGGGTCTGGGGCCAACGTCCTGACTTTC
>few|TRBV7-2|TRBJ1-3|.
CASSSSQGRAGNTIYF
TGTGCCAGCAGCTCGTCCCAGGGCAGGGCTGGAAACACCATATATTTT
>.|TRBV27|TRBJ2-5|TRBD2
CASSQWTSGSLETQYF
TGTGCCAGCAGTCAATGGACTAGCGGGAGTTTAGAGACCCAGTACTTC
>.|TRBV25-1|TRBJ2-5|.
CASSGELVLETQYF
TGTGCCAGCAGTGGGGAACTAGTTTTGGAGACCCAGTACTTC
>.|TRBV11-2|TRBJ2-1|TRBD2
CASSLGLAAYNEQFF
TGTGCCAGCAGCTTAGGACTAGCGGCATACAATGAGCAGTTCTTC
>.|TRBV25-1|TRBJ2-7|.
CASTNSYEQYF
TGTGCCAGCACCAACTCCTACGAGCAGTACTTC
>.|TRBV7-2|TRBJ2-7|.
CASSLALTYEQYF
TGTGCCAGCAGCTTAGCACTAACCTACGAGCAGTACTTC
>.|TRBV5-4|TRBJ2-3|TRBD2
CASSLGGRASPADTQYF
TGTGCCAGCAGCTTGGGCGGGAGGGCCTCTCCCGCAGATACGCAGTATTTT
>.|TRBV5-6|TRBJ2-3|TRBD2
CASSFDSGRSTDTQYF
TGTGCCAGCAGCTTTGACAGCGGGAGGAGCACAGATACGCAGTATTTT
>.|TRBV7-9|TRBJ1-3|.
CASSLVSGSGNTIYF
TGTGCCAGCAGCTTAGTATCCGGCTCTGGAAACACCATATATTTT
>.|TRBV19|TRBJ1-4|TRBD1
CASRGQGASEKLFF
TGTGCCAGTAGGGGACAGGGGGCGAGCGAAAAACTGTTTTTT
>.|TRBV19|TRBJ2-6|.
CASIDSSGVNSGANVLTF
TGTGCCAGTATCGACTCATCGGGAGTAAACTCTGGGGCCAACGTCCTGACTTTC
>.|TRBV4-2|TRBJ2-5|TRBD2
CASSPYPRTSGKRETQYF
TGTGCCAGCAGTCCCTATCCTCGGACTAGCGGGAAGCGAGAGACCCAGTACTTC
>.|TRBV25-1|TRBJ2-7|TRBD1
CASQGVPYEQYF
TGTGCCAGCCAGGGGGTTCCCTACGAGCAGTACTTC
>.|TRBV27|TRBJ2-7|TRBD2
CASSFGVWGRTSGPRYEQYF
TGTGCCAGCAGTTTCGGCGTGTGGGGGCGCACTAGCGGACCTCGATACGAGCAGTACTTC
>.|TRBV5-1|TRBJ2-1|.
CASSWGLAVGTYNEQFF
TGCGCCAGCAGCTGGGGGCTAGCGGTGGGGACCTACAATGAGCAGTTCTTC
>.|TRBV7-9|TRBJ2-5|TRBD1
CASSPDRAETQYF
TGTGCCAGCAGCCCTGACAGGGCAGAGACCCAGTACTTC
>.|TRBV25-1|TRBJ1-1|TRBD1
CASRPPGQGRTEAFF
TGTGCCAGCAGACCCCCGGGACAGGGTAGGACTGAAGCTTTCTTT
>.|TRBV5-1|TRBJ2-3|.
CASSLDSTGTDTQYF
TGCGCCAGCAGCTTAGACAGTACAGGAACAGATACGCAGTATTTT
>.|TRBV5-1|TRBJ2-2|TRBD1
CASSFGTGGLTPNTGELFF
TGCGCCAGCAGCTTCGGGACAGGGGGTCTAACTCCGAACACCGGGGAGCTGTTTTTT
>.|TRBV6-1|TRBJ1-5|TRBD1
CASSEAGQGVGQPQHF
TGTGCCAGCAGTGAAGCCGGACAGGGGGTAGGTCAGCCCCAGCATTTT
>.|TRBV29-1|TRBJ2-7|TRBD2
CSATGRSSYEQYF
TGCAGCGCAACCGGGAGGTCCTCCTACGAGCAGTACTTC
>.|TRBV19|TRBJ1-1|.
CASSIVRGQLNTEAFF
TGTGCCAGTAGTATAGTTAGAGGACAGTTGAACACTGAAGCTTTCTTT